The 3 T cell receptor beta chains in this list originate from one sample, sequenced in a study of cytomegalovirus exposure and HLA in healthy donors. With 60 Vbeta and 13 Jbeta primers, the PCR was carried out. The data were produced by immunoSEQ multiplex PCR, yet TCRdb's version contains in-frame clones alone and is incomplete. The sample contains around 110,000 clones, about 86% of which appear only once. The sequenced sample was PBMCs. The receptors come from a young woman in good health and CMV-seronegative.

The rearrangement uses TRBV18 and TRBJ1-4; 7 nucleotides align to TRBD1. This CDR3 spans 15 amino acids. Germline V CDR1 and CDR2: KGHSH, LQKENI. J was trimmed by 0 bases and V by 5 bases; bases with no gene match: 3. The CDR3 nucleotides are TGTGCCAGCTCATTCCAGGGGGCAACTAATGAAAAACTGTTTTTT. Amino acid sequence: CASSFQGATNEKLFF. The complete variable domain, with remaining parts taken from reference TRBV18 and TRBJ1-4, reads NAGVMQNPRHLVRRRGQEARLRCSPMKGHSHVYWYRQLPEEGLKFMVYLQKENIIDESGMPKERFSAEFPKEGPSILRIQQVVRGDSAAYFCASSFQGATNEKLFFGSGTQLSVL.

The chain employs TRBV9 and TRBJ2-7; D might be TRBD2 (6 bases). V was trimmed by 2 bases and J by 5 bases, leaving 14 bases between them. Germline assignment: CDR1 SGDLS and CDR2 YYNGEE. The CDR3 is 14 residues long. CDR3 in DNA: TGTGCCAGCAGCGTCCGGGGGACGTCCGACGAGCAGTACTTC. Residues: CASSVRGTSDEQYF.

This chain links TRBV10-3 with TRBJ2-7; D unclear. CDR1 is ENHRY and CDR2 is SYGVKD in the germline V gene. With 4 bases removed from V and 4 bases from J, the gap between germline ends came to 5 bases. The CDR3 contains 11 residues. The CDR3 region is CAISGLYEQYF. In DNA form, the CDR3 reads TGTGCCATCAGTGGTTTATACGAGCAGTACTTC.